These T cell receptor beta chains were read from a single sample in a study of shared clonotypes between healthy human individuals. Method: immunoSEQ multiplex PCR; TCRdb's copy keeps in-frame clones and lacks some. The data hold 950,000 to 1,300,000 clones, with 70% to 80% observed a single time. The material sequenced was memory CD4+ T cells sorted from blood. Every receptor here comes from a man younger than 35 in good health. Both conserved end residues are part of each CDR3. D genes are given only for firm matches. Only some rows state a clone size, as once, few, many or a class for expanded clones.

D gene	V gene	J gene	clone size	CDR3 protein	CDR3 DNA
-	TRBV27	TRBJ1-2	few	CASSLRLGHLTF	TGTGCCAGCAGTCTGCGATTGGGACATCTCACCTTC
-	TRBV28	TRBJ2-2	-	CASSAQGRSTGELFF	TGTGCCAGCAGCGCCCAGGGACGGAGCACCGGGGAGCTGTTTTTT
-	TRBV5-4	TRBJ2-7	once	CASSLYLGDSTYEQYF	TGTGCCAGCAGCTTGTATCTGGGGGACTCCACCTACGAGCAGTACTTC
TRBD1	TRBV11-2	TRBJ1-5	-	CASSYQGAAQPQHF	TGTGCCAGCAGCTACCAGGGGGCGGCTCAGCCCCAGCATTTT
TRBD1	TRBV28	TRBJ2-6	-	CASSFITGGPGANVLTF	TGTGCCAGCAGTTTCATAACAGGGGGGCCTGGGGCCAACGTCCTGACTTTC
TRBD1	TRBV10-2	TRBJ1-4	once	CASSESLRGLGEKLFF	TGCGCCAGCAGTGAGTCACTCAGGGGGCTCGGGGAAAAACTGTTTTTT
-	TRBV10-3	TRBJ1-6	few	CAITITENSPLHF	TGTGCCATCACCATCACAGAGAATTCACCCCTCCACTTT
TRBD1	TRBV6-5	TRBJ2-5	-	CASSQGVRETQYF	TGTGCCAGCAGTCAGGGGGTCCGAGAGACCCAGTACTTC
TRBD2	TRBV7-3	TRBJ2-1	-	CASSPGLAVYNEQFF	TGTGCCAGCAGCCCGGGACTAGCGGTGTACAATGAGCAGTTCTTC
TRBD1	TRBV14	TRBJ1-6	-	CASSRGQGSPLHF	TGTGCCAGCAGCCGGGGACAGGGGTCACCCCTCCACTTT
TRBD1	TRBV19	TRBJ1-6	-	CASSRGQGAGDSPLHF	TGTGCCAGTAGTCGAGGACAGGGGGCTGGGGATTCACCCCTCCACTTT
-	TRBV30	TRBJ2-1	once	CAWSRKGRGWNEQFF	TGTGCCTGGAGTCGAAAGGGCCGGGGCTGGAATGAGCAGTTCTTC
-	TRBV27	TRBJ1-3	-	CATAPGLAGLRGNTIYF	TGTGCCACCGCCCCGGGTTTGGCAGGACTTAGGGGAAACACCATATATTTT
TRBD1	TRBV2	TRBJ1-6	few	CASHQGGNSPLHF	TGTGCCAGCCACCAGGGGGGGAATTCACCCCTCCACTTT
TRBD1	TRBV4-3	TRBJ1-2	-	CASSQDHRGGGYTF	TGCGCCAGCAGCCAAGATCACAGGGGTGGGGGCTACACCTTC
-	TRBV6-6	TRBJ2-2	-	CASSYRGIPGELFF	TGTGCCAGCAGTTACCGGGGGATCCCCGGGGAGCTGTTTTTT
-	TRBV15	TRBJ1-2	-	CATSRDGGFSGYTF	TGTGCCACCAGCAGAGATGGGGGGTTCAGTGGCTACACCTTC
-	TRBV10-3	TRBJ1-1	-	CAISDSGGSTEAFF	TGTGCCATCAGTGATTCGGGGGGGAGCACTGAAGCTTTCTTT
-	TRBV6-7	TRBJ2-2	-	CASSTNIVSGELFF	TGTGCCAGCAGTACAAACATCGTCTCCGGGGAGCTGTTTTTT
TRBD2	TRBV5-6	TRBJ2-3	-	CASSLAGPLDTQYF	TGTGCCAGCAGCTTAGCGGGACCGCTAGATACGCAGTATTTT
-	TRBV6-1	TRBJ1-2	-	CASSLDGYGYTF	TGTGCCAGCAGCCTGGACGGCTATGGCTACACCTTC
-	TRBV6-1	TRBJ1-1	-	CASSDRVEGAFF	TGTGCCAGCAGTGACAGGGTCGAGGGAGCTTTCTTT
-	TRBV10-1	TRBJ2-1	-	CASSESTQGNEQFF	TGCGCCAGCAGTGAGTCGACCCAGGGCAATGAGCAGTTCTTC
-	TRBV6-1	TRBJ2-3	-	CASSLLLGVTDTQYF	TGTGCCAGCAGCCTCCTTCTAGGTGTGACAGATACGCAGTATTTT
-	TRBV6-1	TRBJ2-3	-	CASSPQILDTDTQYF	TGTGCCAGCAGTCCACAGATTCTCGACACAGATACGCAGTATTTT
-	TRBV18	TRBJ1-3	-	CASSPISRSGLNTIYF	TGTGCCAGCTCACCAATTAGCCGGTCGGGGCTCAACACCATATATTTT
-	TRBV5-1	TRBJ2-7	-	CASSLAWGEASYEQYF	TGCGCCAGCAGCTTGGCCTGGGGGGAGGCTTCCTACGAGCAGTACTTC
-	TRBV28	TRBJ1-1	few	CASSLYRLDTEAFF	TGTGCCAGCAGTTTATACCGACTAGACACTGAAGCTTTCTTT
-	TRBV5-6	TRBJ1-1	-	CASSFVTGFNTEAFF	TGTGCCAGCAGCTTCGTAACAGGGTTTAACACTGAAGCTTTCTTT
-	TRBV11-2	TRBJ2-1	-	CASSLSRVLYNEQFF	TGTGCCAGCAGCTTATCCCGTGTTCTCTACAATGAGCAGTTCTTC
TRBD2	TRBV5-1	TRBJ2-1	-	CASNPSGWGNEQFF	TGCGCCAGCAATCCTAGCGGTTGGGGAAATGAGCAGTTCTTC